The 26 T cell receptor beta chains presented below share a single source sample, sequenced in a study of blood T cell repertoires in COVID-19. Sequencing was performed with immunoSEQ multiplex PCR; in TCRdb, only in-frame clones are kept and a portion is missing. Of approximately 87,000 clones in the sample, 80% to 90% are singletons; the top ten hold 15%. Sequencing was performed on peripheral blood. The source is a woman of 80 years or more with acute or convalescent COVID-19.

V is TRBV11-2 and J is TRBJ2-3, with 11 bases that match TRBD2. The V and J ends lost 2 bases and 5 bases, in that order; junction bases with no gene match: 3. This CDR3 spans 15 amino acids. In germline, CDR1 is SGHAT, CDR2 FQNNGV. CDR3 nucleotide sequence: TGTGCCAGCAGCTTATTTAGCGGGGGGGAAGATACGCAGTATTTT. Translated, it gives CASSLFSGGEDTQYF.

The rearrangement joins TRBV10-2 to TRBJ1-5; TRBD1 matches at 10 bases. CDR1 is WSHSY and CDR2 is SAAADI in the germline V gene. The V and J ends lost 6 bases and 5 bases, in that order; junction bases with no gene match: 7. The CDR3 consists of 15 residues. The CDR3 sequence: CASRATGGEDQPQHF. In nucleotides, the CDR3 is TGCGCCAGCAGGGCGACAGGGGGCGAGGATCAGCCCCAGCATTTT.

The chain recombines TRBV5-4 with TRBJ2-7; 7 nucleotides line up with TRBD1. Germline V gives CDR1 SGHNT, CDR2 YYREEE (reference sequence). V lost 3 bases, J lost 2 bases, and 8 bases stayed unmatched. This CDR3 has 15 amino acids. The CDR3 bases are TGTGCCAGCAGCTCGGCGACAGGGTCTCCCTACGAGCAGTACTTC. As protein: CASSSATGSPYEQYF.

DNA of the CDR3: TGTGCCAGCAGCTACCTACAGGGGGGAAACGAGCAGTACTTC. Encoded protein: CASSYLQGGNEQYF. The J gene is TRBJ2-7, the V gene TRBV7-9; 8 bases fit TRBD1. The germline CDR1 and CDR2 sequences are SEHNR and FQNEAQ (reference sequence). CDR3 size: 14 residues. V lost 4 bases and J lost 5; bases outside the gene matches: 7.

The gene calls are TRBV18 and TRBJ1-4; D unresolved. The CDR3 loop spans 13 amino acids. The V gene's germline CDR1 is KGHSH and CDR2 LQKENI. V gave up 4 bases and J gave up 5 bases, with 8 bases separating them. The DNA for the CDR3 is TGTGCCAGCTCACTCGGGAGGAATGAAAAACTGTTTTTT. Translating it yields CASSLGRNEKLFF. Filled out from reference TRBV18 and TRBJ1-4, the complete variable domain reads NAGVMQNPRHLVRRRGQEARLRCSPMKGHSHVYWYRQLPEEGLKFMVYLQKENIIDESGMPKERFSAEFPKEGPSILRIQQVVRGDSAAYFCASSLGRNEKLFFGSGTQLSVL.

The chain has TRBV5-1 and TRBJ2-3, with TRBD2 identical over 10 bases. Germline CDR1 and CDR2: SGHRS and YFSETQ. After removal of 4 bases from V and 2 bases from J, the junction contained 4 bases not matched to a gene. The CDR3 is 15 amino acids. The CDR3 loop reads CASSGTSGTTDTQYF. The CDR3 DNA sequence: TGCGCCAGCAGCGGCACTAGCGGGACCACAGATACGCAGTATTTT.

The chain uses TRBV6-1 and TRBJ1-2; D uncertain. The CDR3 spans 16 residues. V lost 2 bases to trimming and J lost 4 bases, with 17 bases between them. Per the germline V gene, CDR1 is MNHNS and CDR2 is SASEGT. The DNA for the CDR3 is TGTGCCAGCAGTGAAACCCGAGCGGCCTGGGGCTATGGCTACACCTTC. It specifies CASSETRAAWGYGYTF.

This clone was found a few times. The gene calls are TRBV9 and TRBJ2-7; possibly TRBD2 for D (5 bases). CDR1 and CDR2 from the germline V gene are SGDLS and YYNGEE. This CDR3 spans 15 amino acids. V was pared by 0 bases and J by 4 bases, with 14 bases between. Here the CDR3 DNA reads TGTGCCAGCAGCGTAGACGAGGGCCGGAATTACGAGCAGTACTTC. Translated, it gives CASSVDEGRNYEQYF.

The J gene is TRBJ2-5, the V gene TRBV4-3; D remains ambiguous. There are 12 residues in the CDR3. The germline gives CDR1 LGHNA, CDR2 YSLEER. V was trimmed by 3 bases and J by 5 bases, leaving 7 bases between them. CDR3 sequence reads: CASSHSRETQYF. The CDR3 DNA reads TGCGCCAGCAGCCATTCCAGGGAGACCCAGTACTTC.

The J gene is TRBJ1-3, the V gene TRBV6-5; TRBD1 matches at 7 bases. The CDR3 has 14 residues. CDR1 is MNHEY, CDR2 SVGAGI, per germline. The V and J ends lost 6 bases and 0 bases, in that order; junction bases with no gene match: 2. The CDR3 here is CASSRDSSGNTIYF. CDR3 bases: TGTGCCAGCAGCCGGGACAGCTCTGGAAACACCATATATTTT.

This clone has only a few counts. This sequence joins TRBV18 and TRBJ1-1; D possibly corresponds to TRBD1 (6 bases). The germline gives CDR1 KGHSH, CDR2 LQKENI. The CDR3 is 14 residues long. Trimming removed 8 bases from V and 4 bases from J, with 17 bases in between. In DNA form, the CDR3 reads TGTGCCAGCGCACAACAGGGACGGGGCACTGAAGCTTTCTTT. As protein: CASAQQGRGTEAFF.

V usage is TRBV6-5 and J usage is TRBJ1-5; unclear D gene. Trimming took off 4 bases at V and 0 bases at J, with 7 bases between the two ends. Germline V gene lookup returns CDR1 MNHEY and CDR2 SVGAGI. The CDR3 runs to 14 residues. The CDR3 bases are TGTGCCAGCAGTTCCACTTATAGCAATCAGCCCCAGCATTTT. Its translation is CASSSTYSNQPQHF.

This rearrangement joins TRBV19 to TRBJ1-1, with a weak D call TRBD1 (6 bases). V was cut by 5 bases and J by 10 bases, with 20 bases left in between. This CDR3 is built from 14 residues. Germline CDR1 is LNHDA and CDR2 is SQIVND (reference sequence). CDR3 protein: CASSEDRGVGSAFF. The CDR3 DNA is TGTGCCAGTAGTGAGGACAGAGGGGTTGGTTCAGCTTTCTTT.

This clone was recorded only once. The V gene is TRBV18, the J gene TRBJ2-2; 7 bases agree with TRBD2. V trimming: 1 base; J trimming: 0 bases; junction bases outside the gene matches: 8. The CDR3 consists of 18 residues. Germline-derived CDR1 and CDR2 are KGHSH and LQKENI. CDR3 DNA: TGTGCCAGCTCACCACGATCGGGCCGGGGGGCGAACACCGGGGAGCTGTTTTTT. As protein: CASSPRSGRGANTGELFF.

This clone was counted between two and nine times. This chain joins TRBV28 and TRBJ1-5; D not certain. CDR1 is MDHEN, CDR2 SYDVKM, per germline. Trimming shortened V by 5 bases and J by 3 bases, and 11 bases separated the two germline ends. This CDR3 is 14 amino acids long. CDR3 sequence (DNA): TGTGCCAGCAGTGAGCGAGCCCTCAATCAGCCCCAGCATTTT. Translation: CASSERALNQPQHF.

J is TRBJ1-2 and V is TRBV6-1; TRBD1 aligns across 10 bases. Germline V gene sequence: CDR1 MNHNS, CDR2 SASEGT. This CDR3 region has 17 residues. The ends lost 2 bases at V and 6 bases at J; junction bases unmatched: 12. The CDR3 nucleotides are TGTGCCAGCAGTGAAATGGGCCGGGACAGGGGCGGGCATGGCTACACCTTC. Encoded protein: CASSEMGRDRGGHGYTF.

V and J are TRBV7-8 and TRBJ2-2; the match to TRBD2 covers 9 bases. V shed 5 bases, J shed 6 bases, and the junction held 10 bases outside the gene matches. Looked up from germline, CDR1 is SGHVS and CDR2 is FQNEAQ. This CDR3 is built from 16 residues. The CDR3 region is CASSAPGLASPGELFF. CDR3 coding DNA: TGTGCCAGCAGCGCACCGGGACTAGCCTCCCCCGGGGAGCTGTTTTTT.

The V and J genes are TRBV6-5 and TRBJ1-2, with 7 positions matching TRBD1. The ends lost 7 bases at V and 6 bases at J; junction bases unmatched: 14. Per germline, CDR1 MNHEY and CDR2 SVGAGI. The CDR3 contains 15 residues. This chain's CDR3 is CASTPLTGAGDGYTF. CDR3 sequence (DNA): TGTGCCAGCACCCCGTTAACAGGGGCTGGTGATGGCTACACCTTC.

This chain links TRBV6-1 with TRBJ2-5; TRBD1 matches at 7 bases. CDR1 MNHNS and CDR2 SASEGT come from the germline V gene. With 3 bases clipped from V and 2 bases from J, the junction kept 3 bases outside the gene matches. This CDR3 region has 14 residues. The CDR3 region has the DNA TGTGCCAGCAGTGAGCCGGGACAGCAAGAGACCCAGTACTTC. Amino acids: CASSEPGQQETQYF.

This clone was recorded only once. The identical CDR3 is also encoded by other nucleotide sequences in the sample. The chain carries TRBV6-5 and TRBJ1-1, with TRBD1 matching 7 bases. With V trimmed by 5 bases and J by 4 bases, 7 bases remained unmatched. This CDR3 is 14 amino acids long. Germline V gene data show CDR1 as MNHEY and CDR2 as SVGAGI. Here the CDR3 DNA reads TGTGCCAGCAGTCCAACAGGGGTCGGCACTGAAGCTTTCTTT. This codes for CASSPTGVGTEAFF.

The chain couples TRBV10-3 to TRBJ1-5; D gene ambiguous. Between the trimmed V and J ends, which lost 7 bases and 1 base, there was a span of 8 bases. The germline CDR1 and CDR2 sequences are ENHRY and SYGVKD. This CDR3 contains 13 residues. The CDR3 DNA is TGTGCCATCACCCCCCAAAGCAATCAGCCCCAGCATTTT. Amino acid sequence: CAITPQSNQPQHF.

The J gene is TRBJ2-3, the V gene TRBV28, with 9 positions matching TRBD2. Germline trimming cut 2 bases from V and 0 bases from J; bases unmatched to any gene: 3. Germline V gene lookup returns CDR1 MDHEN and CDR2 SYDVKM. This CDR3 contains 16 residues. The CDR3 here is CASSLRSGRSTDTQYF. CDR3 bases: TGTGCCAGCAGTTTACGTAGCGGGAGAAGCACAGATACGCAGTATTTT.

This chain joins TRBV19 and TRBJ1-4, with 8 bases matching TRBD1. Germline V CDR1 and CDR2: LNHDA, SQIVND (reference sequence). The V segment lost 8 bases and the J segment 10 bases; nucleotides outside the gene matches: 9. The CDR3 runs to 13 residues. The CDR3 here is CASWAGGQGKLFF. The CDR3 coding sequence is TGTGCCAGTTGGGCAGGGGGCCAGGGAAAACTGTTTTTT.

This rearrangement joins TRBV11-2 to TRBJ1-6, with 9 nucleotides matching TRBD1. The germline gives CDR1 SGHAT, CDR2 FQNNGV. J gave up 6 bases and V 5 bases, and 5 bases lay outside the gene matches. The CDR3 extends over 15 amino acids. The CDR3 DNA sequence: TGTGCCAGCAGCCCGGACAGGGGCCCTAATTCACCCCTCCACTTT. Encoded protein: CASSPDRGPNSPLHF.

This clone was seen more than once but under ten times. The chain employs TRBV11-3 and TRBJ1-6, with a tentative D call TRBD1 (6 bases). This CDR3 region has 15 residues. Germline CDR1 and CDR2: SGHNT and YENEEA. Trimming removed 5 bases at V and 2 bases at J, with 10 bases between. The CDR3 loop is CASSDRSTYNSPLHF. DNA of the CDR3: TGTGCCAGCAGCGACAGGTCTACCTATAATTCACCCCTCCACTTT.

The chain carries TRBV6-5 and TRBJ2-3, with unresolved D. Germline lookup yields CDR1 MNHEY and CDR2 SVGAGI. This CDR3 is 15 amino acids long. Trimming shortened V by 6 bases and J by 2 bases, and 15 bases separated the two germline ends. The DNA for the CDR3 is TGTGCCAGCAGGACCGCGGATCGATTCACAGATACGCAGTATTTT. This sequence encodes CASRTADRFTDTQYF.